This TCR beta chain emerged from a study of T cell clonality in common variable immunodeficiency. The study's findings and limits: CVID subjects had higher TCRbeta clonality than healthy controls, most marked in about a third. In common variable immunodeficiency, TCR beta chains reportedly carried fewer deletions and N-nucleotide insertions.

This CDR3 comprises 18 residues. V lost 3 bases to trimming and J lost 0 bases; unmatched junction nucleotides: 5. Germline loops: CDR1 LNHDA, CDR2 SQIVND (reference sequence). In its sample, this clone was seen a few times. Its specificity is not known. The read is 3 residues too short to cover the CDR3 end, so that end is filled in from the germline J gene. Measured with immunoSEQ multiplex PCR; TCRdb has only the in-frame clones, and not every one. The repertoire consists of 25,000 to 30,000 clones, none detected only once. V usage is TRBV19 and J usage is TRBJ2-3; 14 bases are a match to TRBD2. The TCR originated in a human donor with common variable immunodeficiency. The sequenced material came from peripheral blood mononuclear cells. The chain's CDR3 is CASSIGLAGGGSTDTQYF. The CDR3 DNA, read in part, is TGTGCCAGTAGTATCGGACTAGCGGGGGGTGGAAGCACAGATACG.